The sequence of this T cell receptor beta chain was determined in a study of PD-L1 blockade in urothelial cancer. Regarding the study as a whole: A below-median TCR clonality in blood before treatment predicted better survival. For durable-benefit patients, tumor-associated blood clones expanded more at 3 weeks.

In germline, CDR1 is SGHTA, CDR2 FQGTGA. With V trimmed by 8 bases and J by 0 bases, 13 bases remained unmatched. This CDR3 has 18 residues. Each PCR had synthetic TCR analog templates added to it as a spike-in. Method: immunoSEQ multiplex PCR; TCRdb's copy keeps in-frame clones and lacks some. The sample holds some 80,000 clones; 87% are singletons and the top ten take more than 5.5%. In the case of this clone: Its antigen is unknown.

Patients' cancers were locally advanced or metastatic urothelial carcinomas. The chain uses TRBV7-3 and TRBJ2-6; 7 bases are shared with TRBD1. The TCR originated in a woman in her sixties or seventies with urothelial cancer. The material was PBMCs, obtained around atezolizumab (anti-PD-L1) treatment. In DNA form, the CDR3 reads TGTGCCAGCGGGAGACAGGGCCCCTCCGTCTCTGGGGCCAACGTCCTGACTTTC. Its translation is CASGRQGPSVSGANVLTF.